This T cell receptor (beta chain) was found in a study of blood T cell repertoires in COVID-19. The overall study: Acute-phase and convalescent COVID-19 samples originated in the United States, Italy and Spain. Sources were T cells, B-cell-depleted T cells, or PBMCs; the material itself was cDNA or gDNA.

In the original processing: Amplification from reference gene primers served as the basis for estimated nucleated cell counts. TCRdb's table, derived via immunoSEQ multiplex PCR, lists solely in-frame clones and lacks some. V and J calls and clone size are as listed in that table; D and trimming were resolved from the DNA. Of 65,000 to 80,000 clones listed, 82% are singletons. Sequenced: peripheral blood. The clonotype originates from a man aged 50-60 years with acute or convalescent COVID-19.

In nucleotides, the CDR3 is TGTGCCAGCCAGGTGGGGGCAGGTCAGCCCCAGCATTTT. It encodes CASQVGAGQPQHF. This sequence joins TRBV7-9 and TRBJ1-5, with D tentatively TRBD1 (6 bases). CDR3 length: 13 residues. Germline V lookup: CDR1 SEHNR, CDR2 FQNEAQ (reference sequence). V dropped 8 bases and J dropped 6 bases, with 14 bases sitting between them.